The 3 T cell receptor beta chains reported below all come from one sample, sequenced in a study of cytomegalovirus exposure and HLA in healthy donors. Researchers ran the PCR with 60 Vbeta and 13 Jbeta primers. Method: immunoSEQ multiplex PCR; TCRdb's copy keeps in-frame clones and lacks some. The sample lists over 90,000 clones, around 77% occurring once. Sample: PBMCs. The receptors derive from a man aged 45 to 65 in good health and CMV-seropositive.

This clone has a single count. The genes are TRBV1 and TRBJ2-5; no DNA check was done on the table's D call, TRBD2. TRBV1 is designated a pseudogene. The CDR3 totals 14 residues. CDR3 sequence: CTSSQALGKETQYF. The CDR3 bases are TGCACCAGCAGCCAAGCTCTAGGCAAGGAGACCCAGTACTTC.

The rearrangement links TRBV4-3 to TRBJ1-2; D gene unclear. Trimming pared 2 bases from V and 5 bases from J, leaving 15 bases between. Germline values: CDR1 LGHNA, CDR2 YSLEER. The CDR3 contains 15 residues. The DNA of the CDR3 is TGCGCCAGCAGCCAATACAGAGCTGGAGGGTATGGCTACACCTTC. This encodes CASSQYRAGGYGYTF.

The CDR3 DNA reads as TGTGCCAGCAGCTCGGACAGGGCTTACAATGAGCAGTTCTTC. This gives the protein CASSSDRAYNEQFF. J is TRBJ2-1 and V is TRBV11-2; 8 positions match TRBD1. CDR3 length: 14 residues. V shed 4 bases, J shed 4 bases, and the junction held 3 bases outside the gene matches. Germline V gene lookup returns CDR1 SGHAT and CDR2 FQNNGV.